The entry below gives a single T cell receptor beta chain sequence along with its context. These data come from a study of cytomegalovirus exposure and HLA in healthy donors. TCRdb's table, derived via immunoSEQ multiplex PCR, lists solely in-frame clones and lacks some. The sample shows a few hundred thousand clones, 90% of them seen only once. The CDR3 loop spans 15 amino acids. CDR1 SGHTA and CDR2 FQGNSA come from the germline V gene. V shed 3 bases and J shed 4 bases, with 13 bases lying between them. Sequencing used PBMCs. The TCR sequence derives from a woman under 30 in good health and CMV-seronegative. V gene TRBV7-2 combines with J gene TRBJ2-1; D unresolved. The CDR3 loop is CASSLVRKRYNEQFF. DNA of the CDR3: TGTGCCAGCAGCTTGGTCCGCAAGCGATACAATGAGCAGTTCTTC.